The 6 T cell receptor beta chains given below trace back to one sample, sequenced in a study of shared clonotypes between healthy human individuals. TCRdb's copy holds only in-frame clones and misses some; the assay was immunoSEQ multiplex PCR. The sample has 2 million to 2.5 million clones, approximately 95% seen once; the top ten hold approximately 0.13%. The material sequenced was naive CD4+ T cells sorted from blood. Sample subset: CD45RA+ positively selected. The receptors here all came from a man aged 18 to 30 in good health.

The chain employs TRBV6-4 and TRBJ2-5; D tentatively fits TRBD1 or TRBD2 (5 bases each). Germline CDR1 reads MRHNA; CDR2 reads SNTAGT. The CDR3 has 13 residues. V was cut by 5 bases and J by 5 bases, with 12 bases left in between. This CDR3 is CASSKDWGETQYF. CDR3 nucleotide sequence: TGTGCCAGCAGTAAGGACTGGGGGGAGACCCAGTACTTC.

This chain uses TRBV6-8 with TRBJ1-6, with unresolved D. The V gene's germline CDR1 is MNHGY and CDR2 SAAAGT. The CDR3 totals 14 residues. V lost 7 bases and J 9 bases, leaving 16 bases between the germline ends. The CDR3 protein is CASTQRRVFSPLHF. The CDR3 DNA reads TGTGCCAGCACCCAGAGAAGGGTTTTTTCACCCCTCCACTTT.

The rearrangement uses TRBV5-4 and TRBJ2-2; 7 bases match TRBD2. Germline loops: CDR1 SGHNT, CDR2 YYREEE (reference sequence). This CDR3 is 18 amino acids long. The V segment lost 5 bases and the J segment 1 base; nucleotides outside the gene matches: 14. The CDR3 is CASRRGNLGGRNTGELFF. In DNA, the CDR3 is TGTGCCAGCAGACGGGGGAATTTAGGCGGGAGGAACACCGGGGAGCTGTTTTTT. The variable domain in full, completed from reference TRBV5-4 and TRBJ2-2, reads ETGVTQSPTHLIKTRGQQVTLRCSSQSGHNTVSWYQQALGQGPQFIFQYYREEENGRGNFPPRFSGLQFPNYSSELNVNALELDDSALYLCASRRGNLGGRNTGELFFGEGSRLTVL.

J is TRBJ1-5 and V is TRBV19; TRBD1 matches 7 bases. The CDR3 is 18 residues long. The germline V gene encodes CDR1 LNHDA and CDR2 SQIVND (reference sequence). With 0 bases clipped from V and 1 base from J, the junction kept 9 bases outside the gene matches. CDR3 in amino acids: CASSIERTGTRSNQPQHF. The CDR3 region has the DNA TGTGCCAGTAGTATAGAACGGACAGGTACTCGAAGCAATCAGCCCCAGCATTTT.

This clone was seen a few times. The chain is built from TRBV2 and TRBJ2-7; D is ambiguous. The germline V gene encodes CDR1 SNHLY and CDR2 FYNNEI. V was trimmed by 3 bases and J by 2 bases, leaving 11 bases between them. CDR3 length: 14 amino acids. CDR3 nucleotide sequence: TGTGCCAGCAGTGACGACACGAGAACCTACGAGCAGTACTTC. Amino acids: CASSDDTRTYEQYF.

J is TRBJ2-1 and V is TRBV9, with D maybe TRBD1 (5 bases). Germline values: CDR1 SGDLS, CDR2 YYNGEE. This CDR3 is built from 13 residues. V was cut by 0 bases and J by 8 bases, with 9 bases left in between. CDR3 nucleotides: TGTGCCAGCAGCGTAGTTCCAGGGCATGAGCAGTTCTTC. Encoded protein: CASSVVPGHEQFF.